The 27 T cell receptor beta chains below all came from one sample that was sequenced in a study of blood T cells in healthy people across ages. The use of a sample-barcoded 5' primer and a J-beta primer mix characterized a second PCR of roughly 7 to 12 cycles. One entry per CDR3 protein, called by TCRdb with MiXCR from the 5' RACE reads. The sample carries approximately 800,000 distinct CDR3 sequences, less than 60% recorded once. Material: blood. The source of these receptors is a man older than 75 in good health.

The chain joins TRBV20-1 to TRBJ1-6, with unresolved D. Germline V gene lookup returns CDR1 DFQATT and CDR2 SNEGSKA (reference sequence). V dropped 0 bases and J dropped 3 bases, with 6 bases sitting between them. This CDR3 comprises 14 residues. CDR3 loop: CSARDRDYNSPLHF. The CDR3, as DNA: TGCAGTGCTAGAGACCGAGACTATAATTCACCCCTCCACTTT.

The chain employs TRBV12-3 or TRBV12-4 and TRBJ2-3; no clear D gene. The V and J ends lost 7 bases and 0 bases respectively, with 14 bases between them. This CDR3 is 15 amino acids long. Written as DNA, the CDR3 is TGTGCCAGCACCCCGGGCAGAGAGAGCACAGATACGCAGTATTTT. As protein: CASTPGRESTDTQYF.

This clonotype was counted only a few times. V usage is TRBV20-1 and J usage is TRBJ2-1, with 11 bases fitting TRBD2. Germline-derived CDR1 and CDR2 are DFQATT and SNEGSKA (reference sequence). J lost 6 bases, V lost 2 bases, and 6 bases had no gene match. The CDR3 is 15 residues long. CDR3 loop: CSARPSGRWINEQFF. The CDR3 bases are TGCAGTGCTAGACCTAGCGGGAGGTGGATCAATGAGCAGTTCTTC.

The V and J genes are TRBV20-1 and TRBJ2-3, with D perhaps assigned TRBD1 or TRBD2 (5 bases each). Germline V gene data show CDR1 as DFQATT and CDR2 as SNEGSKA (reference sequence). The V gene lost 1 base and the J gene lost 2 bases, with 10 bases spanning the gap. The CDR3 extends over 14 amino acids. CDR3 sequence: CSARVVGVTDTQYF. CDR3 bases: TGCAGTGCTAGAGTAGTGGGGGTCACAGATACGCAGTATTTT.

This clonotype was detected ten times or more. V and J are TRBV28 and TRBJ2-7; D unresolved. The germline V gene has CDR1 MDHEN and CDR2 SYDVKM. V shed 5 bases and J shed 6 bases, with 20 bases lying between them. This CDR3 spans 15 amino acids. This CDR3 is CASSPPQTQMGEQYF. CDR3 bases: TGTGCCAGCAGTCCACCACAGACCCAAATGGGCGAGCAGTACTTC. Drawing the rest from reference TRBV28 and TRBJ2-7, the complete variable domain is DVKVTQSSRYLVKRTGEKVFLECVQDMDHENMFWYRQDPGLGLRLIYFSYDVKMKEKGDIPEGYSVSREKKERFSLILESASTNQTSMYLCASSPPQTQMGEQYFGPGTRLTVT.

This chain uses TRBV7-8 with TRBJ2-1, with 8 bases aligning to TRBD1. The CDR3 length is 15 residues. CDR1 and CDR2 (germline): SGHVS, FQNEAQ. V shed 2 bases and J 5 bases; nucleotides not matched to a gene: 5. CDR3 DNA sequence: TGTGCCAGCAGCTTACGGACAGGGCGCAACAATGAGCAGTTCTTC. Its protein is CASSLRTGRNNEQFF.

In regard to this clonotype: The junction and the germline gene differ at one end; a read error may be behind it. V usage is TRBV12-3 or TRBV12-4 and J usage is TRBJ2-3; D not certain. The CDR3 covers 14 residues. Written as DNA, the CDR3 is TGTGCCAGCAGTTTGGCGGTGGGCGCAGATACGGAGTATTTT. Its protein product is CASSLAVGADTEYF.

This chain joins TRBV6-2 or TRBV6-3 and TRBJ2-1; no reliable D call. The ends were cut back, 5 bases at V and 7 bases at J, with 12 bases in the middle. The length of the CDR3 is 13 residues. Per germline, CDR1 MNHEY and CDR2 SVGEGT. Here the CDR3 reads CASSGSYFNEQFF. The DNA of the CDR3 is TGTGCCAGCAGTGGGTCTTACTTTAATGAGCAGTTCTTC.

The rearrangement links TRBV12-3 or TRBV12-4 to TRBJ1-5; D gene ambiguous. The CDR3 is 14 residues long. Trimming shortened V by 3 bases and J by 12 bases, and 18 bases separated the two germline ends. DNA for the CDR3: TGTGCCAGCAGTTTGGGCCAGGCGAGCTCGATCCAGCATTTT. This sequence encodes CASSLGQASSIQHF.

This clonotype appeared a few times. This CDR3 is CATSDTSLREQFF. The CDR3 DNA reads as TGTGCCACCAGTGATACGTCCTTACGTGAGCAGTTCTTC. The rearrangement links TRBV24-1 to TRBJ2-1; no reliable D call. This CDR3 comprises 13 residues. Germline V lookup: CDR1 KGHDR, CDR2 SFDVKD. Trimming took off 3 bases at V and 9 bases at J, with 11 bases between the two ends.

This clonotype was counted at least ten times. The gene calls are TRBV7-2 and TRBJ2-7; D is unresolved. Germline V gene lookup returns CDR1 SGHTA and CDR2 FQGNSA. V was pared by 5 bases and J by 7 bases, with 9 bases between. The CDR3 consists of 11 residues. The DNA of the CDR3 is TGTGCCAGCAGCCCCCATTTGGAGCAGTACTTC. Protein: CASSPHLEQYF.

The rearrangement joins TRBV4-2 to TRBJ2-7; TRBD2 is a possible D gene (6 bases). The CDR3 contains 18 residues. V shed 3 bases and J shed 7 bases, with 28 bases lying between them. Germline values: CDR1 LGHNA, CDR2 YNFKEQ. The CDR3 nucleotides read TGTGCCAGCAGCCAGGTGCTTCAGGGAGGCGGCTCCTACAATGAGCAGTACTTC. Translated, it gives CASSQVLQGGGSYNEQYF.

This chain joins TRBV20-1 and TRBJ1-1; 8 nucleotides match TRBD1. The CDR3 runs to 14 residues. After removal of 3 bases from V and 1 base from J, the junction contained 4 bases not matched to a gene. CDR1 DFQATT and CDR2 SNEGSKA come from the germline V gene (reference sequence). The CDR3 sequence is CSAREGTGNTEAFF. CDR3 sequence (DNA): TGCAGTGCTAGGGAAGGGACAGGGAACACTGAAGCTTTCTTT.

The chain combines TRBV5-4 with TRBJ2-3, with 10 bases lining up with TRBD2. This CDR3 spans 16 amino acids. Germline CDR1 and CDR2: SGHNT and YYREEE (reference sequence). V dropped 1 base and J dropped 3; count of bases not matched to a gene: 5. CDR3 in amino acids: CASSLMTSGYTDTQYF. Written as DNA, the CDR3 is TGTGCCAGCAGCTTGATGACTAGCGGGTATACAGATACGCAGTATTTT.

This clonotype was seen a handful of times. A much more abundant neighbour one base away suggests this may be a read error. The chain employs TRBV10-3 and TRBJ2-5, with TRBD2 identical over 9 bases. The V and J ends lost 6 bases and 11 bases, in that order; junction bases with no gene match: 19. The germline CDR1 and CDR2 sequences are ENHRY and SYGVKD. This CDR3 spans 16 amino acids. Here the CDR3 reads CAISGQTSGPSNEQYF. CDR3 sequence (DNA): TGTGCCATCAGCGGCCAGACTAGCGGTCCCTCCAATGAGCAGTACTTC.

This sequence joins TRBV19 and TRBJ2-5; the D gene is possibly TRBD1 (5 bases). The CDR3 is 14 residues long. The V gene's germline CDR1 is LNHDA and CDR2 SQIVND (reference sequence). Trimming pared 7 bases from V and 5 bases from J, leaving 17 bases between. The chain's CDR3 is CASKPAGRQETQYF. Here the CDR3 DNA reads TGTGCCAGTAAGCCGGCAGGGCGACAGGAGACCCAGTACTTC.

The chain has TRBV6-6 and TRBJ2-3; a weak D match, TRBD1 (5 bases). V was cut by 4 bases and J by 0 bases, with 14 bases left in between. The CDR3 covers 16 residues. The germline V gene encodes CDR1 MNHNY and CDR2 SVGAGI (reference sequence). This CDR3 is CASSFSTAPSTDTQYF. CDR3 coding DNA: TGTGCCAGCAGTTTCTCGACAGCTCCTAGCACAGATACGCAGTATTTT.

The J gene is TRBJ1-6, the V gene TRBV12-3 or TRBV12-4, with 8 bases identical to TRBD1. With V trimmed by 2 bases and J by 10 bases, 4 bases remained unmatched. The CDR3 runs to 14 residues. The CDR3 is CASSLQGAGSPLHF. CDR3 DNA: TGTGCCAGCAGTTTACAGGGGGCAGGATCACCCCTCCACTTT.

This clonotype was seen just once. V and J are TRBV5-1 and TRBJ2-2; TRBD1 agrees at 7 bases. Germline CDR1 reads SGHRS; CDR2 reads YFSETQ. V was pared by 5 bases and J by 1 base, with 5 bases of the junction left unmatched. The CDR3 totals 15 residues. The CDR3 spells CASSMGQKNTGELFF. The CDR3 bases are TGCGCCAGCAGTATGGGACAGAAGAACACCGGGGAGCTGTTTTTT. The variable domain in full, completed from reference TRBV5-1 and TRBJ2-2, reads KAGVTQTPRYLIKTRGQQVTLSCSPISGHRSVSWYQQTPGQGLQFLFEYFSETQRNKGNFPGRFSGRQFSNSRSEMNVSTLELGDSALYLCASSMGQKNTGELFFGEGSRLTVL.

A word on this clonotype: This may be a read error, as it is one base from a much larger clone. The chain is built from TRBV7-2 and TRBJ1-2, with 8 bases matching TRBD1. Germline loops: CDR1 SGHTA, CDR2 FQGNSA. CDR3 length: 13 residues. CDR3: CASSLMGQAGCTF. The CDR3 DNA is TGTGCCAGCAGCTTAATGGGACAGGCTGGCTGCACCTTC. The full variable domain, rest sourced from reference TRBV7-2 and TRBJ1-2, is GAGVSQSPSNKVTEKGKDVELRCDPISGHTALYWYRQSLGQGLEFLIYFQGNSAPDKSGLPSDRFSAERTGGSVSTLTIQRTQQEDSAVYLCASSLMGQAGCTFGSGTRLTVV.

This clonotype was seen only a few times. The CDR3 coding sequence is TGCAGCGTTGTGGGGCCAGGCAATGAGCAGTTCTTC. It specifies CSVVGPGNEQFF. The chain is built from TRBV29-1 and TRBJ2-1, with D possibly matching TRBD1 (5 bases). Trimming took off 4 bases at V and 6 bases at J, with 10 bases between the two ends. Germline assignment: CDR1 SQVTM and CDR2 ANQGSEA. The CDR3 is 12 amino acids.

The CDR3 nucleotides read TGCAGTGCCAAACAAACTAGCAACTACGAGCAGTACTTC. Translated, it gives CSAKQTSNYEQYF. The chain links TRBV20-1 to TRBJ2-7; a possible D gene is TRBD2 (6 bases). Germline loops: CDR1 DFQATT, CDR2 SNEGSKA (reference sequence). This CDR3 has 13 amino acids. V was clipped by 6 bases and J by 3 bases, with 15 bases between them.

This chain joins TRBV20-1 and TRBJ2-7; D gene uncertain. Trimming shortened V by 1 base and J by 1 base, and 14 bases separated the two germline ends. CDR3 size: 15 residues. The germline V gene has CDR1 DFQATT and CDR2 SNEGSKA (reference sequence). The DNA of the CDR3 is TGCAGTGCTAGAGGGGTGCAGCACCCTTCCTACGAGCAGTACTTC. This gives the protein CSARGVQHPSYEQYF.

To note about this clonotype: This may arise from a read error, as a much more abundant clone is one base away. The genes are TRBV29-1 and TRBJ2-7, with D possibly being TRBD2 (6 bases). This CDR3 region has 12 residues. CDR1 is SQVTM, CDR2 ANQGSEA, per germline. The chain's CDR3 is CGVGGASYEQYF. In DNA, the CDR3 is TGCGGCGTTGGAGGGGCGTCCTACGAGCAGTACTTC.

The chain has TRBV9 and TRBJ2-3; 9 nucleotides match TRBD2. J lost 1 base, V lost 2 bases, and 5 bases had no gene match. Germline V gives CDR1 SGDLS, CDR2 YYNGEE. CDR3 length: 16 amino acids. CDR3 amino acids: CASSVGIAGGTDTQYF. CDR3 sequence (DNA): TGTGCCAGCAGCGTTGGAATAGCGGGGGGCACAGATACGCAGTATTTT.

There are many counts of this clonotype. This chain uses TRBV15 with TRBJ2-7; the D is unclear. This CDR3 comprises 14 residues. Germline CDR1 is LNHNV and CDR2 is YYDKDF (reference sequence). With 0 bases removed from V and 0 bases from J, the gap between germline ends came to 6 bases. The CDR3 protein is CATSREGVSYEQYF. CDR3 in DNA: TGTGCCACCAGCAGAGAGGGTGTCTCCTACGAGCAGTACTTC.

The V gene is TRBV29-1, the J gene TRBJ2-7; tentatively, D is TRBD1 (6 bases). The germline V gene encodes CDR1 SQVTM and CDR2 ANQGSEA. V was clipped by 3 bases and J by 6 bases, with 9 bases between them. This CDR3 region has 11 residues. CDR3 sequence (DNA): TGCAGCGTTGACAGGGGATGCGAGCAGTACTTC. Protein: CSVDRGCEQYF.